The source of this T cell receptor (beta chain) is a study of T cell responses to AZD1222 COVID-19 vaccine. Study at large: Second-dose schedules of about 4 or about 12 weeks were combined.

Concerning this clone itself: The target antigen is unknown.

Assay used: immunoSEQ multiplex PCR; TCRdb lists only in-frame clones, some missing. There are around 92,000 clones in the sample; under 90% occur only once, and 10% lies in the top ten. The study, taken as a whole, reports: Clonal diversity was possibly underestimated, and white British individuals and females predominated among donors. Spike-specific TCR breadth rose after two AZD1222 doses, and depth rose as well. The number of AZD1222 recipients seropositive at baseline was only five to seven.

Looked up from germline, CDR1 is LNHDA and CDR2 is SQIVND (reference sequence). The germline V and J ends were trimmed by 5 bases and 4 bases, with 14 bases remaining between them. CDR3 length equals 14 residues. The sample was peripheral blood, taken on day 0 of AZD1222 vaccination. The rearrangement uses TRBV19 and TRBJ2-5, with D possibly being TRBD2 (5 bases). The TCR was taken from an adult in good health. CDR3 coding DNA: TGTGCCAGTAGTTCAACACTAGGGCTAGAGACCCAGTACTTC. As protein: CASSSTLGLETQYF.